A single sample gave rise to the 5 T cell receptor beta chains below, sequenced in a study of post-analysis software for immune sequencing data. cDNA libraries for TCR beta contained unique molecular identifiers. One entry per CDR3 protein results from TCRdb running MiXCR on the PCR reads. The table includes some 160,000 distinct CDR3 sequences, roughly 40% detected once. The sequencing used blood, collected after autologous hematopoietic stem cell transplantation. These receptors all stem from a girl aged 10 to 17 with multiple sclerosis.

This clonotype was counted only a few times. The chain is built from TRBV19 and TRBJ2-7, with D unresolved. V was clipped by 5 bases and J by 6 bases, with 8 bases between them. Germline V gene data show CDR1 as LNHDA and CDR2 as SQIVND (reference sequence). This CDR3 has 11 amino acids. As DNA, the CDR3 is TGTGCCAGTAGTCCCGGGTCCGAGCAGTACTTC. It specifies CASSPGSEQYF.

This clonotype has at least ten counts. The CDR3 region is CASSTRTSGSLPGDNEQFF. The CDR3 DNA is TGTGCCAGCAGCACCAGGACTAGCGGGAGCCTCCCTGGGGACAATGAGCAGTTCTTC. This sequence joins TRBV9 and TRBJ2-1, with TRBD2 identical over 13 bases. The CDR3 totals 19 residues. After removal of 4 bases from V and 5 bases from J, the junction contained 15 bases not matched to a gene. The germline gives CDR1 SGDLS, CDR2 YYNGEE.

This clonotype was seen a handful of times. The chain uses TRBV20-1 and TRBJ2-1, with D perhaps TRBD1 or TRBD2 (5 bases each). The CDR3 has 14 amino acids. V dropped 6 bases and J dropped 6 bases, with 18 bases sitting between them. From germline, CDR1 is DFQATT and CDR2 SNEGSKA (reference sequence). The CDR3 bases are TGCAGTGCACCCGGGGCCACTCTAGGCAATGAGCAGTTCTTC. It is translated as CSAPGATLGNEQFF.

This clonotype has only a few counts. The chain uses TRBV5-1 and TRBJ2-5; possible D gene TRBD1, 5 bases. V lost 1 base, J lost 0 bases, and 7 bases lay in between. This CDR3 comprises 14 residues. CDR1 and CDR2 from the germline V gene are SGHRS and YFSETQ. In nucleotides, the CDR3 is TGCGCCAGCAGCTTGAGGGGAAACCAAGAGACCCAGTACTTC. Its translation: CASSLRGNQETQYF.

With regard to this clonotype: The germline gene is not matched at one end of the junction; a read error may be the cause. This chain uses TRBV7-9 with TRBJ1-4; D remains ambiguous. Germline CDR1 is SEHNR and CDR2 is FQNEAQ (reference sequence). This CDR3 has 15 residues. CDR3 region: CTSSADGSWGEKLFF. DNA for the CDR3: TGTACCAGCAGCGCAGACGGGTCTTGGGGTGAAAAACTGTTTTTT.